The 19 T cell receptor beta chains given below trace back to one sample, sequenced in a study of PD-1 blockade in classical Hodgkin lymphoma. Sequencing used immunoSEQ multiplex PCR; TCRdb keeps in-frame clones, though not all of them. The sample lists 150,000 or so clones; about 81% were seen once. All trial patients relapsed after autologous stem cell transplantation. The material was peripheral blood mononuclear cells (PBMCs), obtained before the second cycle of nivolumab. The receptors shown here come from a human donor with classical Hodgkin lymphoma.

V gene TRBV18 combines with J gene TRBJ2-1; D may be TRBD1 or TRBD2 (6 bases each). The germline gives CDR1 KGHSH, CDR2 LQKENI. The CDR3 extends over 15 amino acids. The V end was cut by 5 bases, the J end by 5 bases, with 16 bases between. The CDR3, as DNA: TGTGCCAGCTCATCCAACTGGGGGGCTGACAATGAGCAGTTCTTC. Translation: CASSSNWGADNEQFF.

The chain couples TRBV19 to TRBJ2-5, with D perhaps being TRBD1 or TRBD2 (6 bases each). In germline, CDR1 is LNHDA, CDR2 SQIVND (reference sequence). The CDR3 totals 14 residues. V lost 3 bases and J 7 bases, leaving 15 bases between the germline ends. The CDR3 bases are TGTGCCAGTAGTATTTCCCGCAGGGGAGGGACCCAGTACTTC. Its translation: CASSISRRGGTQYF.

This sequence joins TRBV19 and TRBJ2-5; D is tentatively TRBD1 or TRBD2 (5 bases each). The CDR3 extends over 14 amino acids. Germline CDR1 is LNHDA and CDR2 is SQIVND (reference sequence). The V and J ends lost 6 bases and 9 bases respectively, with 20 bases between them. The DNA for the CDR3 is TGTGCCAGTAGGTCTTGGGACCCGCGAACGGCCCAGTACTTC. Translating gives CASRSWDPRTAQYF. Full variable domain (outside the CDR3, taken from reference TRBV19 and TRBJ2-5): DGGITQSPKYLFRKEGQNVTLSCEQNLNHDAMYWYRQDPGQGLRLIYYSQIVNDFQKGDIAEGYSVSREKKESFPLTVTSAQKNPTAFYLCASRSWDPRTAQYFGPGTRLLVL.

The rearrangement links TRBV28 to TRBJ2-7, with TRBD1 matching 8 bases. The CDR3 covers 14 residues. V was pared by 3 bases and J by 2 bases, with 3 bases of the junction left unmatched. The germline CDR1 and CDR2 sequences are MDHEN and SYDVKM. The CDR3 bases are TGTGCCAGCAGTTTTCTACAGGGGGCCTACGAGCAGTACTTC. Residues: CASSFLQGAYEQYF.

The J gene is TRBJ2-6, the V gene TRBV2; D may be TRBD2 (5 bases). With 5 bases removed from V and 0 bases from J, the gap between germline ends came to 11 bases. This CDR3 is 16 amino acids long. Germline CDR1 reads SNHLY; CDR2 reads FYNNEI. The CDR3 protein is CASSREGSSGANVLTF. The DNA of the CDR3 is TGTGCCAGCAGTAGGGAAGGGAGCTCTGGGGCCAACGTCCTGACTTTC.

The V gene is TRBV7-9, the J gene TRBJ2-7, with a weak D call TRBD1 (6 bases). From germline, CDR1 is SEHNR and CDR2 FQNEAQ (reference sequence). This CDR3 spans 14 amino acids. V lost 4 bases, J lost 2 bases, and 12 bases lay in between. The CDR3 spells CASSSTGTPYEQYF. Here the CDR3 DNA reads TGTGCCAGCAGCTCGACAGGTACCCCCTACGAGCAGTACTTC.

V gene TRBV10-2 combines with J gene TRBJ1-1; D is unresolved. V was shortened by 8 bases and J by 8 bases, with 12 bases between the two germline ends. The CDR3 has 11 amino acids. Germline CDR1 reads WSHSY; CDR2 reads SAAADI. CDR3 DNA sequence: TGCGCCAGCCGCCTTGGATACGAAGCTTTCTTT. Protein sequence: CASRLGYEAFF.

This clone was recorded many times. This rearrangement joins TRBV7-8 to TRBJ1-5; 7 bases agree with TRBD1. Germline loops: CDR1 SGHVS, CDR2 FQNEAQ. The CDR3 is 17 amino acids. The ends lost 6 bases at V and 4 bases at J; junction bases unmatched: 15. The CDR3 DNA follows: TGTGCCAGCAGACAAGCTACAGGGGCTGGGAGGAATCAGCCCCAGCATTTT. The encoded protein is CASRQATGAGRNQPQHF. The variable domain in full, with the rest retrieved from reference TRBV7-8 and TRBJ1-5, is GAGVSQSPRYKVAKRGQDVALRCDPISGHVSLFWYQQALGQGPEFLTYFQNEAQLDKSGLPSDRFFAERPEGSVSTLKIQRTQQEDSAVYLCASRQATGAGRNQPQHFGDGTRLSIL.

The V gene is TRBV19, the J gene TRBJ2-2; a possible D gene is TRBD2 (6 bases). V was trimmed by 3 bases and J by 4 bases, leaving 12 bases between them. CDR1 LNHDA and CDR2 SQIVND come from the germline V gene (reference sequence). This CDR3 contains 15 residues. CDR3 nucleotide sequence: TGTGCCAGTAGTATGCACGGGGGAGGCACCGGGGAGCTGTTTTTT. Translated, it gives CASSMHGGGTGELFF.

V and J are TRBV2 and TRBJ1-2, with 8 bases aligning to TRBD1. The germline CDR1 and CDR2 sequences are SNHLY and FYNNEI. The CDR3 spans 15 residues. The V segment lost 5 bases and the J segment 11 bases; nucleotides outside the gene matches: 16. The CDR3 reads CASSTPPAGQGGYTF. DNA of the CDR3: TGTGCCAGCAGTACGCCGCCCGCTGGACAGGGCGGTTACACCTTC.

There are many counts of this clone. The chain employs TRBV6-6 and TRBJ1-2, with no clear D. V lost 0 bases and J lost 7, with 9 bases in between. Germline V gene data show CDR1 as MNHNY and CDR2 as SVGAGI (reference sequence). This CDR3 is built from 13 residues. CDR3 sequence reads: CASSYSGKGGYTF. The CDR3 region has the DNA TGTGCCAGCAGTTACTCGGGGAAGGGTGGCTACACCTTC.

The CDR3 loop reads CASSPGLAGNIEQFF. The CDR3 DNA is TGTGCCAGCAGCCCGGGACTAGCGGGGAATATTGAGCAGTTCTTC. The chain recombines TRBV5-5 with TRBJ2-1; TRBD2 matches 13 bases. Germline values: CDR1 SGHKS, CDR2 YYEKEE (reference sequence). The CDR3 sequence is 15 residues long. V shed 4 bases and J 9 bases; nucleotides not matched to a gene: 7.

Concerning this clone: A read error may produce the germline difference seen at one junction end. V gene TRBV7-8 combines with J gene TRBJ1-1; the D gene is possibly TRBD1 (6 bases). Germline values: CDR1 SGHVS, CDR2 FQNEAQ. The CDR3 contains 14 residues. CDR3 sequence reads: CASSLARGGEGEGF. CDR3 sequence (DNA): TGTGCCAGCAGCTTAGCCAGAGGGGGGGAGGGAGAAGGTTTT.

This chain links TRBV6-5 with TRBJ2-5; D remains unclear. The germline V gene encodes CDR1 MNHEY and CDR2 SVGAGI. The CDR3 extends over 13 amino acids. The germline V and J ends were trimmed by 4 bases and 2 bases, with 8 bases remaining between them. Here the CDR3 DNA reads TGTGCCAGCAGTTCGACGAAGCAAGAGACCCAGTACTTC. Protein: CASSSTKQETQYF.

This chain joins TRBV5-6 and TRBJ2-3, with TRBD2 identical over 7 bases. Germline CDR1 and CDR2: SGHDT and YYEEEE. The length of the CDR3 is 17 residues. V was clipped by 0 bases and J by 3 bases; unmatched bases: 10. As DNA, the CDR3 is TGTGCCAGCAGCTTGGTTAGGGAGGGCCTTTCGACAGATACGCAGTATTTT. It codes for CASSLVREGLSTDTQYF.

This chain joins TRBV18 and TRBJ1-6; D unclear. V lost 3 bases, J lost 10 bases, and 16 bases lay in between. CDR3 length: 15 residues. Germline values: CDR1 KGHSH, CDR2 LQKENI. CDR3 region: CASSPLSGISSPLHF. The DNA for the CDR3 is TGTGCCAGCTCACCGCTTTCGGGGATTAGCTCACCCCTCCACTTT.

The chain joins TRBV5-1 to TRBJ1-1; D is perhaps TRBD1 (6 bases). Trimming left V 2 bases short and J 2 bases short, with 13 bases between. The germline V gene encodes CDR1 SGHRS and CDR2 YFSETQ. CDR3 size: 15 residues. In DNA form, the CDR3 reads TGCGCCAGCAGCTTCTTGGGACAAGCAAACACTGAAGCTTTCTTT. Translating it yields CASSFLGQANTEAFF.

CDR3 amino acids: CASRGLTGTDTEAFF. The CDR3 DNA follows: TGCGCCAGCAGGGGGCTGACAGGGACGGACACTGAAGCTTTCTTT. The chain joins TRBV5-1 to TRBJ1-1, with 7 nucleotides matching TRBD1. The CDR3 has 15 amino acids. The V and J ends lost 5 bases and 3 bases, in that order; junction bases with no gene match: 10. CDR1 and CDR2 from the germline V gene are SGHRS and YFSETQ.

The DNA for the CDR3 is TGCAGCGTTGAAGTGCGGGGTTGGAGCACAGATACGCAGTATTTT. Encoded protein: CSVEVRGWSTDTQYF. The chain employs TRBV29-1 and TRBJ2-3; D may be TRBD2 (6 bases). Trimming took 1 base from V and 0 from J, leaving 11 bases between them. Germline values: CDR1 SQVTM, CDR2 ANQGSEA. The CDR3 extends over 15 amino acids.